This TCR beta chain was observed in a study of molecular identifiers for immune sequencing clone quantification. Study results and caveats: Detecting spiked Jurkat TCR RNA from one cell among more than 750,000 naive cells was reportedly possible.

J was trimmed by 1 base and V by 2 bases; bases with no gene match: 5. This CDR3 is 15 amino acids long. Germline lookup yields CDR1 MNHEY and CDR2 SMNVEV (reference sequence). TCRdb reprocessed the PCR reads via MiXCR and lists one record per CDR3 protein. The sample includes 70,000 to 90,000 distinct CDR3 sequences, roughly a fifth of them seen just once. As regards this clonotype: Its antigen is as yet unknown.

The V call is TRBV27, the J call TRBJ2-7, with 7 bases identical to TRBD2. The TCR originated in a human donor in good health. Some libraries in this study had Jurkat cell RNA spiked in. Sequences were obtained from naive CD8+ T cells from blood, with Jurkat cell RNA spiked in. Regarding subset: FACS-sorted CD8+CD4-CCR7+CD45RA+ naive T cells. The chain's CDR3 is CASSLVGGQSYEQYF. CDR3 coding DNA: TGTGCCAGCAGTTTAGTGGGAGGGCAATCCTACGAGCAGTACTTC.